This record looks at one TCR beta chain sequence and its context. The data originate from a study of response to subunit inactivated influenza vaccine. Germline V gene data show CDR1 as MDHEN and CDR2 as SYDVKM. The V end lost 6 bases, the J end lost 8 bases, and 10 bases lay between the germline ends. The CDR3 totals 11 residues. Each CDR3 protein gets one entry after TCRdb re-called the RT-PCR reads with MiXCR. The sample lists about 540,000 distinct CDR3 sequences; roughly 25% were seen once. These same records also appear under a second study, on T cells expressing NK-cell markers. This second study says: What made the TCR beta cDNA was 5'RACE template switching with UMIs.

The sequence was collected from a man aged 50 or older who received an inactivated influenza vaccine. The material sequenced was CD4+ T cells sorted from PBMCs, taken 11 to 12 days after vaccination. The chain joins TRBV28 to TRBJ1-2; the D is unclear. The CDR3 is CASSPQGGYTF. CDR3 nucleotides: TGTGCCAGCAGCCCCCAAGGAGGCTACACCTTC.